Following are 26 T cell receptor beta chains from one sample sequenced in a study of T cell responses to AZD1222 COVID-19 vaccine. Measured with immunoSEQ multiplex PCR; TCRdb has only the in-frame clones, and not every one. This sample carries some 120,000 clones, around 86% of them seen once, and the ten largest clones take around 3%. The sequenced sample was peripheral blood, obtained 28 days after the second AZD1222 dose. The origin of the receptors is an adult who received the AZD1222 COVID-19 vaccine.

J is TRBJ2-3 and V is TRBV9; 11 bases align to TRBD2. The CDR3 is 16 residues long. V shed 2 bases, J shed 4 bases, and the junction held 6 bases outside the gene matches. Germline V gives CDR1 SGDLS, CDR2 YYNGEE. CDR3 sequence (DNA): TGTGCCAGCAGCGTGCCTAGCGGGGGGCCGGCAGATACGCAGTATTTT. Protein sequence: CASSVPSGGPADTQYF.

The chain employs TRBV15 and TRBJ1-5; 8 bases map to TRBD1. The CDR3 spans 17 residues. V lost 2 bases, J lost 5 bases, and 11 bases stayed unmatched. The V gene's germline CDR1 is LNHNV and CDR2 YYDKDF (reference sequence). This CDR3 reads CATSRTRGQVGDQPQHF. CDR3 DNA: TGTGCCACCAGCAGAACCAGGGGGCAGGTTGGGGATCAGCCCCAGCATTTT.

Written as DNA, the CDR3 is TGTGCCAGCAGCTCCATCGGACAGGCCCGCTATGGCTACACCTTC. It specifies CASSSIGQARYGYTF. The chain uses TRBV11-2 and TRBJ1-2; 7 positions agree with TRBD1. This CDR3 has 15 residues. The ends lost 4 bases at V and 4 bases at J; junction bases unmatched: 9. CDR1 SGHAT and CDR2 FQNNGV come from the germline V gene.

CDR3 amino acids: CASSFGTSNEQFF. In DNA form, the CDR3 reads TGTGCCAGCAGCTTCGGAACCTCCAATGAGCAGTTCTTC. The V and J genes are TRBV9 and TRBJ2-1, with D unresolved. Germline lookup yields CDR1 SGDLS and CDR2 YYNGEE. The CDR3 runs 13 residues. V was shortened by 4 bases and J by 6 bases, with 11 bases between the two germline ends. Drawing the rest from reference TRBV9 and TRBJ2-1, the complete variable domain is DSGVTQTPKHLITATGQRVTLRCSPRSGDLSVYWYQQSLDQGLQFLIQYYNGEERAKGNILERFSAQQFPDLHSELNLSSLELGDSALYFCASSFGTSNEQFFGPGTRLTVL.

In its sample, this clone was seen once. This chain uses TRBV7-5 with TRBJ1-6; the D call in the table, TRBD1, was not verified against the DNA. TRBV7-5 is assigned pseudogene status. The CDR3 runs to 20 residues. The CDR3 DNA follows: TGTGCCAGAAGCTTAGCGCAAGTTAACCGGGCGGGACAGGGGAATTCACCCCTCCACTTT. Its translation: CARSLAQVNRAGQGNSPLHF.

The rearrangement joins TRBV6-1 to TRBJ1-6; the D is unclear. This CDR3 has 14 amino acids. The V and J ends lost 2 bases and 5 bases respectively, with 7 bases between them. Looked up from germline, CDR1 is MNHNS and CDR2 is SASEGT. The chain's CDR3 is CASSESPNNSPLHF. CDR3 coding DNA: TGTGCCAGCAGTGAAAGCCCGAATAATTCACCCCTCCACTTT.

The chain joins TRBV3-1 (or the pseudogene TRBV3-2) to TRBJ1-1; D unresolved. CDR1 LGHDT and CDR2 YNNKEL come from the germline V gene (reference sequence). V lost 4 bases, J lost 3 bases, and 12 bases lay in between. The CDR3 length is 14 residues. The CDR3 DNA is TGTGCCAGCAGCCGATCCGGGAGGGACACTGAAGCTTTCTTT. As protein: CASSRSGRDTEAFF.

The chain links TRBV9 to TRBJ2-1, with a possible D match to TRBD2 (6 bases). V dropped 1 base and J dropped 7 bases, with 12 bases sitting between them. The CDR3 has 14 residues. Germline loops: CDR1 SGDLS, CDR2 YYNGEE. For the CDR3, the DNA is TGTGCCAGCAGCGTAACTTGGGGGAGGAATGAGCAGTTCTTC. Its translation is CASSVTWGRNEQFF. The complete variable domain, with remaining parts taken from reference TRBV9 and TRBJ2-1, reads DSGVTQTPKHLITATGQRVTLRCSPRSGDLSVYWYQQSLDQGLQFLIQYYNGEERAKGNILERFSAQQFPDLHSELNLSSLELGDSALYFCASSVTWGRNEQFFGPGTRLTVL.

The V and J genes are TRBV2 and TRBJ2-3; 10 bases align to TRBD2. Trimming took 8 bases from V and 0 from J; bases not matched to a gene: 8. CDR3 size: 16 residues. CDR1 SNHLY and CDR2 FYNNEI come from the germline V gene. The CDR3 is CASRRASGGSTDTQYF. The CDR3 DNA reads TGTGCCAGCCGGAGGGCTAGCGGGGGCAGCACAGATACGCAGTATTTT.

The rearrangement joins TRBV7-2 to TRBJ1-3; unclear D gene. Germline assignment: CDR1 SGHTA and CDR2 FQGNSA. Trimming cost V 3 bases and J 0 bases, with 3 bases left between them. This CDR3 is 13 amino acids long. The CDR3 DNA is TGTGCCAGCAGCTTGCCCTCTGGAAACACCATATATTTT. It codes for CASSLPSGNTIYF.

The chain employs TRBV7-6 and TRBJ1-6; D is perhaps TRBD1 (5 bases). The CDR3 extends over 16 amino acids. Germline values: CDR1 SGHVS, CDR2 FNYEAQ. Trimming took off 0 bases at V and 7 bases at J, with 13 bases between the two ends. The CDR3 protein is CASSLAASGLNSPLHF. The DNA for the CDR3 is TGTGCCAGCAGCTTAGCGGCGTCGGGGCTCAATTCACCCCTCCACTTT.

The chain recombines TRBV7-2 with TRBJ1-6, with a weak D call TRBD1 (6 bases). The germline V gene has CDR1 SGHTA and CDR2 FQGNSA. The CDR3 length is 15 residues. The V and J ends lost 1 base and 6 bases respectively, with 10 bases between them. CDR3 in DNA: TGTGCCAGCAGCTTAGAAACAGGGTCTAATTCACCCCTCCACTTT. This encodes CASSLETGSNSPLHF.

The J gene is TRBJ2-2, the V gene TRBV29-1, with D hard to call. Germline CDR1 SQVTM, CDR2 ANQGSEA. This CDR3 comprises 12 residues. Trimming removed 5 bases from V and 1 base from J, with 5 bases in between. The CDR3 is CSVHRNTGELFF. Written as DNA, the CDR3 is TGCAGCGTTCACAGGAACACCGGGGAGCTGTTTTTT.

The chain has TRBV5-4 and TRBJ1-1; TRBD1 is a possible D gene (6 bases). The V end lost 4 bases, the J end lost 0 bases, and 16 bases lay between the germline ends. The CDR3 is made up of 16 amino acids. Germline CDR1 is SGHNT and CDR2 is YYREEE (reference sequence). The CDR3 spells CASSLGQLVMNTEAFF. Written as DNA, the CDR3 is TGTGCCAGCAGCCTAGGACAGCTAGTGATGAACACTGAAGCTTTCTTT.

The gene calls are TRBV24-1 and TRBJ1-5; D is uncertain. The CDR3 is made up of 16 amino acids. The V end lost 1 base, the J end lost 5 bases, and 14 bases lay between the germline ends. Germline CDR1 is KGHDR and CDR2 is SFDVKD. CDR3 loop: CATSDFQLCSHQPQHF. In DNA form, the CDR3 reads TGTGCCACCAGTGATTTCCAACTCTGTTCCCATCAGCCCCAGCATTTT.

The V call is TRBV7-2, the J call TRBJ1-1, with a possible D match to TRBD1 (6 bases). Per the germline V gene, CDR1 is SGHTA and CDR2 is FQGNSA. There are 15 residues in the CDR3. Trimming removed 5 bases from V and 5 bases from J, with 18 bases in between. DNA for the CDR3: TGTGCCAGCAGCACGATGCCAGGGGTGAGAACTGAAGCTTTCTTT. Translated: CASSTMPGVRTEAFF.

The chain employs TRBV28 and TRBJ2-1, with a possible D match to TRBD1 (5 bases). This CDR3 comprises 12 residues. Trimming removed 6 bases from V and 8 bases from J, with 11 bases in between. CDR1 is MDHEN, CDR2 SYDVKM, per germline. CDR3 in DNA: TGTGCCAGCAGGACAGTTTGGGATGAGCAGTTCTTC. Translated, it gives CASRTVWDEQFF.

This chain uses TRBV5-1 with TRBJ2-1; D is uncertain. CDR1 is SGHRS, CDR2 YFSETQ, per germline. Trimming stripped 0 bases from V and 5 bases from J, with 6 bases between. CDR3 length equals 13 residues. Here the CDR3 reads CASSLAANNEQFF. CDR3 DNA: TGCGCCAGCAGCTTGGCCGCGAACAATGAGCAGTTCTTC.

This clone was observed a handful of times. The rearrangement links TRBV5-1 to TRBJ2-5, with D unclear. Germline V gene data show CDR1 as SGHRS and CDR2 as YFSETQ. The CDR3 is 14 residues long. Trimming removed 4 bases from V and 1 base from J, with 11 bases in between. The CDR3 is CASSPDAAQETQYF. CDR3 DNA sequence: TGCGCCAGCAGCCCGGACGCAGCCCAAGAGACCCAGTACTTC.

The chain recombines TRBV5-8 with TRBJ1-5, with no clear D. The CDR3 length is 14 residues. V was trimmed by 2 bases and J by 4 bases, leaving 10 bases between them. The germline V gene encodes CDR1 SGHTS and CDR2 YDEGEE. CDR3 sequence (DNA): TGTGCCAGCAGCTTTGGCAGCCATAATCAGCCCCAGCATTTT. This sequence encodes CASSFGSHNQPQHF.

This clone came up a few times. The chain uses TRBV6-1 and TRBJ2-1; D is uncertain. Germline CDR1 MNHNS, CDR2 SASEGT. Trimming cost V 3 bases and J 2 bases, with 8 bases left between them. This CDR3 region has 14 residues. The CDR3 DNA reads as TGTGCCAGCAGTGATAGGAGTCCCTACAATGAGCAGTTCTTC. Its translation is CASSDRSPYNEQFF.

The chain recombines TRBV4-3 with TRBJ2-3; 12 bases align to TRBD2. Unmatched junction bases numbered 8, after V lost 2 bases and J lost 5 bases. The CDR3 consists of 17 residues. In germline, CDR1 is LGHNA, CDR2 YSLEER. As DNA, the CDR3 is TGCGCCAGCAGCCAATTCGGCCTAGCGGGGGGGGGAGATACGCAGTATTTT. Protein product: CASSQFGLAGGGDTQYF.

This clone has a single count. The chain couples TRBV10-3 to TRBJ1-2; D is ambiguous. This CDR3 spans 13 amino acids. V was shortened by 6 bases and J by 0 bases, with 8 bases between the two germline ends. Germline V gene data show CDR1 as ENHRY and CDR2 as SYGVKD. The CDR3 DNA sequence: TGTGCCATCAGCACGGGAGCTAACTATGGCTACACCTTC. This codes for CAISTGANYGYTF.

The genes are TRBV27 and TRBJ2-3, with a possible D match to TRBD2 (5 bases). Germline V lookup: CDR1 MNHEY, CDR2 SMNVEV (reference sequence). With 5 bases removed from V and 0 bases from J, the gap between germline ends came to 15 bases. The CDR3 length is 16 residues. The CDR3 reads CASSASPAASTDTQYF. As DNA, the CDR3 is TGTGCCAGCAGTGCCAGCCCAGCGGCAAGCACAGATACGCAGTATTTT.

CDR3 residues: CASSPPGGPNTDTQYF. CDR3 coding DNA: TGTGCCAGCAGCCCCCCGGGGGGGCCAAACACAGATACGCAGTATTTT. V and J are TRBV7-2 and TRBJ2-3, with 8 bases aligning to TRBD2. V gave up 5 bases and J gave up 2 bases; unmatched junction bases: 9. CDR1 is SGHTA and CDR2 is FQGNSA in the germline V gene. CDR3 length equals 16 residues.

This chain connects TRBV7-3 to TRBJ2-3; TRBD2 agrees at 8 bases. Trimming cost V 5 bases and J 4 bases; bases outside gene matches: 8. From germline, CDR1 is SGHTA and CDR2 FQGTGA. The CDR3 covers 15 residues. In DNA, the CDR3 is TGTGCCAGCAGCCTTGTGACGGGGGGGCCAGATACGCAGTATTTT. Amino acid sequence: CASSLVTGGPDTQYF.